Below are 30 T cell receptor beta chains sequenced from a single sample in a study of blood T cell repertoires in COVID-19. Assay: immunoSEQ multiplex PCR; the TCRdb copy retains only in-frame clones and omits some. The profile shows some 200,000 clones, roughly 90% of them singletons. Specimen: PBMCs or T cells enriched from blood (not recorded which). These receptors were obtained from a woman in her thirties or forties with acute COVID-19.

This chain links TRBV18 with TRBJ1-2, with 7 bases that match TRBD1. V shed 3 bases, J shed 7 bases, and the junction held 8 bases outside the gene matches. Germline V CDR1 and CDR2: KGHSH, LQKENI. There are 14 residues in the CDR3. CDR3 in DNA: TGTGCCAGCTCACCCCCAGGGGGAATCTCTGGCTACACCTTC. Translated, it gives CASSPPGGISGYTF.

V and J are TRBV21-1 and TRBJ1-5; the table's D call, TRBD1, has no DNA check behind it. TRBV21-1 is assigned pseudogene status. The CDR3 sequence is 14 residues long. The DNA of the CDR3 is TGTGCCAGCAGCGCACCGGTTCAGGATCAGCCCCAGCATTTT. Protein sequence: CASSAPVQDQPQHF.

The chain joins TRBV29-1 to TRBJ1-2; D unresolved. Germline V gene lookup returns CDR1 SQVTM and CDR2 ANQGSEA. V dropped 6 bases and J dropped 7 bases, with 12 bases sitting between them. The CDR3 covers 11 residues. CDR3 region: CSVGGFSGYTF. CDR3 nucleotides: TGCAGCGTAGGAGGGTTTAGTGGCTACACCTTC. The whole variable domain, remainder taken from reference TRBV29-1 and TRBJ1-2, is SAVISQKPSRDICQRGTSLTIQCQVDSQVTMMFWYRQQPGQSLTLIATANQGSEATYESGFVIDKFPISRPNLTFSTLTVSNMSPEDSSIYLCSVGGFSGYTFGSGTRLTVV.

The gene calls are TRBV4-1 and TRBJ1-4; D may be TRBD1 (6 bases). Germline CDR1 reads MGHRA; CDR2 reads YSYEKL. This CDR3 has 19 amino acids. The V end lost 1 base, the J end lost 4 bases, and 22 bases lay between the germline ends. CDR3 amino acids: CASSQAPRALGQINEKLFF. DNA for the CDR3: TGCGCCAGCAGCCAAGCTCCCCGGGCGTTAGGACAGATTAATGAAAAACTGTTTTTT.

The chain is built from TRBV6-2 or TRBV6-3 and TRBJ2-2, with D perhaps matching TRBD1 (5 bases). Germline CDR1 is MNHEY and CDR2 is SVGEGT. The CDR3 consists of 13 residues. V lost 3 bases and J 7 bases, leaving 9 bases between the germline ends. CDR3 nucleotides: TGTGCCAGCAGTTATAGGGGAAGCGGGGAGCTGTTTTTT. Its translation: CASSYRGSGELFF.

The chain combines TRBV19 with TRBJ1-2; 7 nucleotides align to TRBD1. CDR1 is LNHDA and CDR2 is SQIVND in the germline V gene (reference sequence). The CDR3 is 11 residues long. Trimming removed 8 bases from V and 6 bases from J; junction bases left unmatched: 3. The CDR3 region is CASSQGDGYTF. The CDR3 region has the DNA TGTGCCAGTTCCCAGGGGGATGGCTACACCTTC.

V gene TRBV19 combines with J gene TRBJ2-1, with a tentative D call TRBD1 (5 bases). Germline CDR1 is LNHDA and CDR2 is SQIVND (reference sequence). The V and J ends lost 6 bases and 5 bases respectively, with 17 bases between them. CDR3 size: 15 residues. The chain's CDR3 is CASSTRGAVNNEQFF. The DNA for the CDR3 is TGTGCCAGTAGCACCCGTGGGGCGGTGAACAATGAGCAGTTCTTC.

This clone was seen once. The CDR3 DNA sequence: TGTGCCAGCAGCTTAGTGGCTAGCGGGGGGTCCTCCTACAATGAGCAGTTCTTC. Amino acid sequence: CASSLVASGGSSYNEQFF. The rearrangement links TRBV7-2 to TRBJ2-1; 11 nucleotides align to TRBD2. The CDR3 sequence is 18 residues long. Germline trimming cut 1 base from V and 0 bases from J; bases unmatched to any gene: 5. The germline gives CDR1 SGHTA, CDR2 FQGNSA.

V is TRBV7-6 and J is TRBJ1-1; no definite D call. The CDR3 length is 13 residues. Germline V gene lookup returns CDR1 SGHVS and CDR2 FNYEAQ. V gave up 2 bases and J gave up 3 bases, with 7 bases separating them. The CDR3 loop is CASSLNLYTEAFF. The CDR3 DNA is TGTGCCAGCAGCTTAAATCTATACACTGAAGCTTTCTTT. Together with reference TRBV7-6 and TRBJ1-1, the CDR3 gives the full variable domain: GAGVSQSPRYKVTKRGQDVALRCDPISGHVSLYWYRQALGQGPEFLTYFNYEAQQDKSGLPNDRFSAERPEGSISTLTIQRTEQRDSAMYRCASSLNLYTEAFFGQGTRLTVV.

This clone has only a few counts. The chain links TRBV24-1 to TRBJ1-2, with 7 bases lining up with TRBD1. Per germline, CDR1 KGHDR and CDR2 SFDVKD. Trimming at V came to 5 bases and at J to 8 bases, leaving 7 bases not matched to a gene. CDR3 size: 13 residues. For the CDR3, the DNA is TGTGCCACCAGTGCCTTCCAGGGGGGAGGCTACACCTTC. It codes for CATSAFQGGGYTF.

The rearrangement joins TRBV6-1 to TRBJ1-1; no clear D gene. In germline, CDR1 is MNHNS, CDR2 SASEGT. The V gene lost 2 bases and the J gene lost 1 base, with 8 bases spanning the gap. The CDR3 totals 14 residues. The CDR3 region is CASSELRGNTEAFF. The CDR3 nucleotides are TGTGCCAGCAGTGAATTGCGAGGGAACACTGAAGCTTTCTTT.

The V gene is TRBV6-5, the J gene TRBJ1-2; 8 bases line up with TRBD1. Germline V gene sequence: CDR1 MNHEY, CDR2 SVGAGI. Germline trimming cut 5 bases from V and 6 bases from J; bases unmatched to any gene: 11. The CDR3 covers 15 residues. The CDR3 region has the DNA TGTGCCAGCAGTAACGCAGGGGGCCGAGTAGATGGCTACACCTTC. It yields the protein CASSNAGGRVDGYTF.

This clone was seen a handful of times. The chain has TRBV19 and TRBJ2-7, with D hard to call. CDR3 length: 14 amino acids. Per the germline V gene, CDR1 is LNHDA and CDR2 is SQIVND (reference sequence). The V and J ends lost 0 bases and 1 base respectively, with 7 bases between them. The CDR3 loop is CASSIDIESYEQYF. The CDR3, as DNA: TGTGCCAGTAGTATAGATATAGAATCCTACGAGCAGTACTTC.

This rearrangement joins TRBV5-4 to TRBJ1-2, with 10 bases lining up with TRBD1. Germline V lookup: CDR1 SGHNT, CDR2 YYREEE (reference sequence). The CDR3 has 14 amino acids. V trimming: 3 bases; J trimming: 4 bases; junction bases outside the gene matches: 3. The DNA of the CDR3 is TGTGCCAGCAGCTCGACAGGGGGCTTCTATGGCTACACCTTC. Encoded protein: CASSSTGGFYGYTF.

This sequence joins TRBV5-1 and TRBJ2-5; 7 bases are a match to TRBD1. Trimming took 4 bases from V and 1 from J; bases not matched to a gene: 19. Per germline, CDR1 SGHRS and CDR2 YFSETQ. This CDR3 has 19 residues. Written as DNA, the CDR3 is TGCGCCAGCAGCCGCCTCAACCGGACGGGGACAGACTCCCAAGAGACCCAGTACTTC. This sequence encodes CASSRLNRTGTDSQETQYF. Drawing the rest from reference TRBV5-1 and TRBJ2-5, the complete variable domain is KAGVTQTPRYLIKTRGQQVTLSCSPISGHRSVSWYQQTPGQGLQFLFEYFSETQRNKGNFPGRFSGRQFSNSRSEMNVSTLELGDSALYLCASSRLNRTGTDSQETQYFGPGTRLLVL.

CDR3 sequence: CASSLDGRGRQYV. For the CDR3, the DNA is TGTGCCAGCAGCTTAGATGGCAGGGGACGGCAGTACGTC. This chain links TRBV11-2 with TRBJ2-7; maybe TRBD1 (6 bases). CDR3 length: 13 residues. V lost 0 bases, J lost 9 bases, and 12 bases lay in between. Germline V gene lookup returns CDR1 SGHAT and CDR2 FQNNGV.

CDR3 loop: CASSLDGNQPQHF. CDR3 sequence (DNA): TGTGCCAGCAGCTTGGACGGGAATCAGCCCCAGCATTTT. J is TRBJ1-5 and V is TRBV5-5; D gene unclear. The V gene's germline CDR1 is SGHKS and CDR2 YYEKEE (reference sequence). The CDR3 runs 13 residues. V lost 0 bases and J lost 4, with 5 bases in between.

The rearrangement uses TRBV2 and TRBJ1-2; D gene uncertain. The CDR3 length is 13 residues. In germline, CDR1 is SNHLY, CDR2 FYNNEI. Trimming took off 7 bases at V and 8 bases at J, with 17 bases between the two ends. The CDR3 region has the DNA TGTGCCAGCAACCCAGAGGGTAAGGGAGGCTACACCTTC. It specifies CASNPEGKGGYTF.

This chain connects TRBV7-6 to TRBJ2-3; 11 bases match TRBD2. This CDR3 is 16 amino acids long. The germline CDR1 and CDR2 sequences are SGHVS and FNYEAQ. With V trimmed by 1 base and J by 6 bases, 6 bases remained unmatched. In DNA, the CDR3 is TGTGCCAGCAGCTTAGATACTAGCGGGGGTGCTGATACGCAGTATTTT. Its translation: CASSLDTSGGADTQYF.

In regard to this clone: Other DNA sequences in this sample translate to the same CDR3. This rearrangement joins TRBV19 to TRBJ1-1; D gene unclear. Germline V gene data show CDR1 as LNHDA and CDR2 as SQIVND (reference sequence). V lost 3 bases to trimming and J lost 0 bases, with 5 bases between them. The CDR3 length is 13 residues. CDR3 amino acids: CASSISVNTEAFF. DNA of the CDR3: TGTGCCAGTAGTATCAGTGTGAACACTGAAGCTTTCTTT.

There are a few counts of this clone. The CDR3 DNA sequence: TGTGCCAGCAGTACTAGGCCCGGGGGGGCCTTAGAGACCCAGTACTTC. This encodes CASSTRPGGALETQYF. The chain employs TRBV11-2 and TRBJ2-5; TRBD2 agrees at 8 bases. J was trimmed by 4 bases and V by 6 bases; bases with no gene match: 13. Per the germline V gene, CDR1 is SGHAT and CDR2 is FQNNGV. There are 16 residues in the CDR3.

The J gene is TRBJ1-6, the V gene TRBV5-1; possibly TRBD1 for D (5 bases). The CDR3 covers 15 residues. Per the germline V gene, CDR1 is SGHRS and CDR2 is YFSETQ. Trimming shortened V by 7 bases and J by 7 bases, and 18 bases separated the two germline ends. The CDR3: CASRPWEGWNSPLHF. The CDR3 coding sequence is TGCGCCAGCCGACCTTGGGAGGGGTGGAATTCACCCCTCCACTTT. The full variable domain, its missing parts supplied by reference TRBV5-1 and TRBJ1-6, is KAGVTQTPRYLIKTRGQQVTLSCSPISGHRSVSWYQQTPGQGLQFLFEYFSETQRNKGNFPGRFSGRQFSNSRSEMNVSTLELGDSALYLCASRPWEGWNSPLHFGNGTRLTVT.

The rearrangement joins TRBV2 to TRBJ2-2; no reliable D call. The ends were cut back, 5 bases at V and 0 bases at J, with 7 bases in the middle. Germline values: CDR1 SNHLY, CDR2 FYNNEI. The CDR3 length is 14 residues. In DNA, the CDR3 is TGTGCCAGCAGTCCCAACTCGAACACCGGGGAGCTGTTTTTT. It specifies CASSPNSNTGELFF.

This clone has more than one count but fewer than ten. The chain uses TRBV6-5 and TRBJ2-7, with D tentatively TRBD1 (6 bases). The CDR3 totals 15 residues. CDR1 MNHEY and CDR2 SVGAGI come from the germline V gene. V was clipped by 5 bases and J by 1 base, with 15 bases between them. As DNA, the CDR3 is TGTGCCAGCAGTCGTAACCGGGACAAGTCCTACGAGCAGTACTTC. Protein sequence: CASSRNRDKSYEQYF.

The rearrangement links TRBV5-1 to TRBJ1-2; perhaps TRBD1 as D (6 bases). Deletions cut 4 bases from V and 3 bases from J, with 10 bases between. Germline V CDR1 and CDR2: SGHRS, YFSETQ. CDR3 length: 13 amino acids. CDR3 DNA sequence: TGCGCCAGCAGCCGGGACACCCACTATGGCTACACCTTC. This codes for CASSRDTHYGYTF. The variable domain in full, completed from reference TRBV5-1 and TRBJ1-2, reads KAGVTQTPRYLIKTRGQQVTLSCSPISGHRSVSWYQQTPGQGLQFLFEYFSETQRNKGNFPGRFSGRQFSNSRSEMNVSTLELGDSALYLCASSRDTHYGYTFGSGTRLTVV.

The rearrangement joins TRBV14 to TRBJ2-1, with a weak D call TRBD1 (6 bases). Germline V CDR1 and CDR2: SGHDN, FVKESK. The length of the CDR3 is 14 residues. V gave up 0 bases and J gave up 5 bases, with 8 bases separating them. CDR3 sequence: CASSQDWTDNEQFF. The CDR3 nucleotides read TGTGCCAGCAGCCAAGATTGGACAGACAATGAGCAGTTCTTC.

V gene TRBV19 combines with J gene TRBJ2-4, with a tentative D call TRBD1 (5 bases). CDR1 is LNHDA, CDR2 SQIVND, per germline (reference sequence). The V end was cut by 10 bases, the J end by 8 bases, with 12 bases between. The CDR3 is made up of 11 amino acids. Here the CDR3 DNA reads TGTGCCACTGCCCTCAGGGACATTCAGTACTTC. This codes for CATALRDIQYF.

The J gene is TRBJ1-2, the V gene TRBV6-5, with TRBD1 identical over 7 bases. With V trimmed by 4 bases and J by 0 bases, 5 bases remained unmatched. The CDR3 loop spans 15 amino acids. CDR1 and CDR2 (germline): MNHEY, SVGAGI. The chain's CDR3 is CASSSQQGTNYGYTF. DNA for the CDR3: TGTGCCAGCAGTTCACAACAGGGGACTAACTATGGCTACACCTTC.

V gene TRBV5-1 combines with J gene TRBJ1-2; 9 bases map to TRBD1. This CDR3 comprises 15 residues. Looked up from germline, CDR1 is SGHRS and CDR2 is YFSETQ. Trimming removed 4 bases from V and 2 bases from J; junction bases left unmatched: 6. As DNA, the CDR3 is TGCGCCAGCAGCCCTGGGACAGGGTTAAACTATGGCTACACCTTC. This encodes CASSPGTGLNYGYTF.

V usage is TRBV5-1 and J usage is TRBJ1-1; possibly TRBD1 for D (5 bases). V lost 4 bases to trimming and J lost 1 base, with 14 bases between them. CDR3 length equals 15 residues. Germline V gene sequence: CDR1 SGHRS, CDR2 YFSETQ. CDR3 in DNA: TGCGCCAGCAGCCTATACACAGGACAGAACACTGAAGCTTTCTTT. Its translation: CASSLYTGQNTEAFF.